The 30 T cell receptor beta chains below were found in one sample sequenced in a study of cytomegalovirus exposure and HLA in healthy donors (dated by TCRdb to about 2017). The library was generated by the immunoSEQ multiplex PCR assay. For the multiplex PCR, a mixture combining 60 forward primers for TCR Vbeta segments and 13 reverse primers for TCR Jbeta segments was used. TCRdb obtained this table from immuneACCESS and retained in-frame rearrangements with V and J assigned. These tables miss some clones; where compared with another copy, unresolved V genes account for less than half of the shortfall, and the remainder is unexplained. For this sample there are about 110,000 clones; around 77% appear just once. The ten largest clones add up to roughly 3.5% of the sample. The sequenced material came from PBMCs. These TCRs come from a human donor in good health.

This clone was found a few times. V and J are TRBV6-6 and TRBJ2-7; TRBD1 agrees at 8 bases. V trimming: 0 bases; J trimming: 5 bases; junction bases outside the gene matches: 3. The length of the CDR3 is 14 residues. The germline CDR1 and CDR2 sequences are MNHNY and SVGAGI (reference sequence). CDR3 loop: CASSYSGQGDEQYF. CDR3 coding DNA: TGTGCCAGCAGTTACTCCGGACAGGGCGACGAGCAGTACTTC.

This chain joins TRBV7-3 and TRBJ1-2; the match to TRBD1 covers 9 bases. The length of the CDR3 is 13 residues. The V gene end was trimmed by 6 bases and the J gene end by 7 bases; junction bases not matched to a gene: 6. Per germline, CDR1 SGHTA and CDR2 FQGTGA. The CDR3 sequence is CASSPGTGTGYTF. The CDR3 nucleotides read TGTGCCAGCAGTCCTGGGACAGGGACTGGCTACACCTTC.

This rearrangement joins TRBV6-1 to TRBJ2-7; 7 bases match TRBD1. This CDR3 has 15 amino acids. Trimming removed 6 bases from V and 0 bases from J; junction bases left unmatched: 8. Germline CDR1 MNHNS, CDR2 SASEGT. The CDR3, as DNA: TGTGCCAGCAGGTCGACAGGGTTCTCCTCCTACGAGCAGTACTTC. Protein: CASRSTGFSSYEQYF.

V usage is TRBV2 and J usage is TRBJ2-7; no clear D gene. Trimming took off 3 bases at V and 4 bases at J, with 10 bases between the two ends. CDR3 length: 13 residues. Germline CDR1 and CDR2: SNHLY and FYNNEI. The chain's CDR3 is CASSDGSSYEQYF. The CDR3 DNA reads as TGTGCCAGCAGTGATGGCTCTTCTTACGAGCAGTACTTC.

J is TRBJ1-1 and V is TRBV7-2, with TRBD1 identical over 7 bases. V lost 7 bases and J lost 0; bases outside the gene matches: 8. This CDR3 region has 15 residues. The V gene's germline CDR1 is SGHTA and CDR2 FQGNSA. The CDR3 here is CASNRQGGVNTEAFF. The CDR3 nucleotides are TGTGCCAGCAACCGACAGGGAGGTGTGAACACTGAAGCTTTCTTT.

V is TRBV5-8 and J is TRBJ2-3, with a tentative D call TRBD2 (6 bases). Trimming stripped 4 bases from V and 0 bases from J, with 15 bases between. The CDR3 is 16 residues long. The germline gives CDR1 SGHTS, CDR2 YDEGEE. CDR3 residues: CASSLGTGTSTDTQYF. CDR3 in DNA: TGTGCCAGCAGCCTCGGGACTGGAACGAGCACAGATACGCAGTATTTT. The variable domain in full, with the rest retrieved from reference TRBV5-8 and TRBJ2-3, is EAGVTQSPTHLIKTRGQQATLRCSPISGHTSVYWYQQALGLGLQFLLWYDEGEERNRGNFPPRFSGRQFPNYSSELNVNALELEDSALYLCASSLGTGTSTDTQYFGPGTRLTVL.

The rearrangement joins TRBV6-5 to TRBJ1-1; 8 nucleotides line up with TRBD1. Germline trimming cut 7 bases from V and 4 bases from J; bases unmatched to any gene: 5. The CDR3 length is 13 residues. Germline loops: CDR1 MNHEY, CDR2 SVGAGI. The CDR3 protein is CASILTGGTEAFF. DNA of the CDR3: TGTGCCAGCATCCTAACAGGGGGCACTGAAGCTTTCTTT.

The chain uses TRBV28 and TRBJ2-3, with TRBD2 as a possible D gene (7 bases). Germline loops: CDR1 MDHEN, CDR2 SYDVKM. The CDR3 contains 17 residues. The V gene lost 6 bases and the J gene lost 0 bases, with 19 bases spanning the gap. The CDR3 DNA reads TGTGCCAGCAGCTCCATCGCGGGGGCGGGGAGCACAGATACGCAGTATTTT. It encodes CASSSIAGAGSTDTQYF.

This clone was observed a handful of times. The chain employs TRBV5-1 and TRBJ2-2; D might be TRBD1 (6 bases). The V end was cut by 2 bases, the J end by 3 bases, with 14 bases between. This CDR3 is 16 amino acids long. Germline CDR1 reads SGHRS; CDR2 reads YFSETQ. CDR3: CASSFGRGSDTGELFF. The CDR3 DNA reads TGCGCCAGCAGCTTTGGCAGGGGCTCGGACACCGGGGAGCTGTTTTTT.

The V call is TRBV7-9, the J call TRBJ1-1; D is possibly TRBD1 (5 bases). Germline V gene sequence: CDR1 SEHNR, CDR2 FQNEAQ (reference sequence). V dropped 5 bases and J dropped 2 bases, with 9 bases sitting between them. This CDR3 contains 13 residues. The CDR3: CASSQQDNTEAFF. The CDR3 region has the DNA TGTGCCAGCAGCCAACAGGACAACACTGAAGCTTTCTTT. The whole variable domain, filled in from reference TRBV7-9 and TRBJ1-1, reads DTGVSQNPRHKITKRGQNVTFRCDPISEHNRLYWYRQTLGQGPEFLTYFQNEAQLEKSRLLSDRFSAERPKGSFSTLEIQRTEQGDSAMYLCASSQQDNTEAFFGQGTRLTVV.

A word on this clone: The sample holds other DNA sequences that translate to the same CDR3. The chain has TRBV19 and TRBJ1-2, with TRBD1 matching over 8 bases. The CDR3 totals 22 residues. Trimming cost V 4 bases and J 4 bases; bases outside gene matches: 29. In germline, CDR1 is LNHDA, CDR2 SQIVND (reference sequence). The CDR3 region has the DNA TGTGCCAGTAGTAGTCTTCTTTCGACAGGGGACACCAACAGGAGGCAACTCTATGGCTACACCTTC. Amino acid sequence: CASSSLLSTGDTNRRQLYGYTF. Filled out from reference TRBV19 and TRBJ1-2, the complete variable domain reads DGGITQSPKYLFRKEGQNVTLSCEQNLNHDAMYWYRQDPGQGLRLIYYSQIVNDFQKGDIAEGYSVSREKKESFPLTVTSAQKNPTAFYLCASSSLLSTGDTNRRQLYGYTFGSGTRLTVV.

The V and J genes are TRBV5-1 and TRBJ1-2; D is unresolved. V dropped 0 bases and J dropped 5 bases, with 11 bases sitting between them. The CDR3 is made up of 14 amino acids. Per germline, CDR1 SGHRS and CDR2 YFSETQ. The CDR3 loop is CASSLDAEAYGYTF. In DNA, the CDR3 is TGCGCCAGCAGCTTGGACGCCGAGGCGTATGGCTACACCTTC.

The genes are TRBV2 and TRBJ2-7; 14 bases line up with TRBD2. This CDR3 has 16 amino acids. After removal of 11 bases from V and 6 bases from J, the junction contained 15 bases not matched to a gene. CDR1 and CDR2 (germline): SNHLY, FYNNEI. The CDR3 loop reads CAVDQPGLAGAGEQYF. DNA of the CDR3: TGTGCCGTTGACCAACCGGGACTAGCGGGAGCGGGCGAGCAGTACTTC. Full variable domain (missing parts from reference TRBV2 and TRBJ2-7): EPEVTQTPSHQVTQMGQEVILRCVPISNHLYFYWYRQILGQKVEFLVSFYNNEISEKSEIFDDQFSVERPDGSNFTLKIRSTKLEDSAMYFCAVDQPGLAGAGEQYFGPGTRLTVT.

The chain carries TRBV30 and TRBJ2-2; 7 nucleotides agree with TRBD2. The V gene's germline CDR1 is GTSNPN and CDR2 SVGIG (reference sequence). The CDR3 is made up of 15 amino acids. V dropped 3 bases and J dropped 5; count of bases not matched to a gene: 9. The CDR3 spells CAWRMLAGGTGELFF. The CDR3 region has the DNA TGTGCCTGGAGGATGTTAGCGGGTGGGACCGGGGAGCTGTTTTTT.

The chain links TRBV5-1 to TRBJ2-1, with 9 positions matching TRBD1. Germline assignment: CDR1 SGHRS and CDR2 YFSETQ. The length of the CDR3 is 18 residues. J gave up 7 bases and V 1 base, and 15 bases lay outside the gene matches. Here the CDR3 reads CASSLSRQGGDFGNEQFF. In nucleotides, the CDR3 is TGCGCCAGCAGCTTGTCCCGACAGGGGGGTGATTTCGGGAATGAGCAGTTCTTC. The full variable domain, with the rest looked up from reference TRBV5-1 and TRBJ2-1, is KAGVTQTPRYLIKTRGQQVTLSCSPISGHRSVSWYQQTPGQGLQFLFEYFSETQRNKGNFPGRFSGRQFSNSRSEMNVSTLELGDSALYLCASSLSRQGGDFGNEQFFGPGTRLTVL.

V and J are TRBV19 and TRBJ2-1; D might be TRBD2 (6 bases). V was shortened by 5 bases and J by 6 bases, with 17 bases between the two germline ends. Germline V gene sequence: CDR1 LNHDA, CDR2 SQIVND (reference sequence). This CDR3 has 15 residues. The CDR3 region is CASSAASVLLNEQFF. In DNA form, the CDR3 reads TGTGCCAGTAGTGCGGCTAGCGTCTTACTCAATGAGCAGTTCTTC.

The chain has TRBV10-3 and TRBJ2-3; 7 bases fit TRBD1. Trimming cost V 6 bases and J 6 bases; bases outside gene matches: 6. Germline V gene lookup returns CDR1 ENHRY and CDR2 SYGVKD. This CDR3 comprises 13 residues. The CDR3 reads CAIRGTVGDTQYF. The CDR3 DNA is TGTGCCATCAGAGGGACAGTTGGTGATACGCAGTATTTT.

The chain links TRBV10-1 to TRBJ2-4; 8 bases agree with TRBD1. The ends lost 6 bases at V and 6 bases at J; junction bases unmatched: 7. The length of the CDR3 is 14 residues. Germline V gene sequence: CDR1 WNHNN, CDR2 SYGVQD (reference sequence). The CDR3 loop is CASSIDRGRNIQYF. DNA of the CDR3: TGCGCCAGCAGCATTGACAGGGGACGAAACATTCAGTACTTC.

A few counts support this clone. The CDR3 loop reads CAISETQGGDQPQHF. The CDR3 nucleotides are TGTGCCATCAGTGAGACACAGGGGGGAGATCAGCCCCAGCATTTT. The chain is built from TRBV10-3 and TRBJ1-5; 8 nucleotides line up with TRBD1. In germline, CDR1 is ENHRY, CDR2 SYGVKD. The CDR3 runs to 15 residues. V lost 2 bases, J lost 5 bases, and 5 bases stayed unmatched.

The sample holds a few counts of this clone. V gene TRBV7-6 combines with J gene TRBJ2-5; D is possibly TRBD2 (6 bases). Germline loops: CDR1 SGHVS, CDR2 FNYEAQ. V shed 5 bases and J shed 5 bases, with 18 bases lying between them. This CDR3 has 15 amino acids. This chain's CDR3 is CASSPLGGVVETQYF. The CDR3 coding sequence is TGTGCCAGCAGCCCCCTCGGGGGAGTAGTGGAGACCCAGTACTTC.

J is TRBJ2-7 and V is TRBV6-6; D remains ambiguous. V dropped 5 bases and J dropped 6 bases, with 14 bases sitting between them. The V gene's germline CDR1 is MNHNY and CDR2 SVGAGI (reference sequence). This CDR3 region has 13 residues. The CDR3 bases are TGTGCCAGCAGTCCCTTAGGAGTTATCGAGCAGTACTTC. Translation: CASSPLGVIEQYF.

The V gene is TRBV18, the J gene TRBJ2-3; 9 bases are a match to TRBD2. With V trimmed by 6 bases and J by 4 bases, 5 bases remained unmatched. Germline CDR1 KGHSH, CDR2 LQKENI. This CDR3 is 14 amino acids long. The DNA of the CDR3 is TGTGCCAGCTCGAAGGCGGGAGGGTCAGATACGCAGTATTTT. Its translation: CASSKAGGSDTQYF.

The chain uses TRBV5-1 and TRBJ1-2; 8 bases are a match to TRBD1. V was pared by 0 bases and J by 4 bases, with 8 bases of the junction left unmatched. The CDR3 contains 16 residues. CDR1 and CDR2 (germline): SGHRS, YFSETQ. CDR3 in amino acids: CASSLDTGGKGYGYTF. Written as DNA, the CDR3 is TGCGCCAGCAGCTTGGATACAGGGGGAAAAGGCTATGGCTACACCTTC. The whole variable domain, filled in from reference TRBV5-1 and TRBJ1-2, reads KAGVTQTPRYLIKTRGQQVTLSCSPISGHRSVSWYQQTPGQGLQFLFEYFSETQRNKGNFPGRFSGRQFSNSRSEMNVSTLELGDSALYLCASSLDTGGKGYGYTFGSGTRLTVV.

The chain employs TRBV30 and TRBJ1-1; 7 bases line up with TRBD1. Germline CDR1 and CDR2: GTSNPN and SVGIG (reference sequence). The CDR3 consists of 15 residues. The V gene end was trimmed by 3 bases and the J gene end by 8 bases; junction bases not matched to a gene: 15. The CDR3 region has the DNA TGTGCCTGGAGGCCCCCCGGGACAGTTCGGCCGGAAGCTTTCTTT. This codes for CAWRPPGTVRPEAFF.

The J gene is TRBJ1-2, the V gene TRBV6-6; possible D gene TRBD1, 6 bases. The CDR3 loop spans 15 amino acids. Germline CDR1 reads MNHNY; CDR2 reads SVGAGI (reference sequence). V was trimmed by 7 bases and J by 4 bases, leaving 19 bases between them. CDR3: CASKSLGGPVYGYTF. The CDR3, as DNA: TGTGCCAGCAAATCCCTAGGGGGACCAGTCTATGGCTACACCTTC.

This sequence joins TRBV19 and TRBJ2-4; TRBD1 might be the D (5 bases). The CDR3 sequence is 16 residues long. Trimming cost V 2 bases and J 0 bases, with 11 bases left between them. Germline V gene lookup returns CDR1 LNHDA and CDR2 SQIVND (reference sequence). DNA for the CDR3: TGTGCCAGTAGTATAAAGACAGAACTAGCCAAAAACATTCAGTACTTC. Its protein is CASSIKTELAKNIQYF.

V usage is TRBV11-1 and J usage is TRBJ2-7; D perhaps matches TRBD2 (6 bases). The CDR3 consists of 13 residues. Trimming left V 2 bases short and J 7 bases short, with 12 bases between. The V gene's germline CDR1 is SGHAT and CDR2 FQDESV (reference sequence). Written as DNA, the CDR3 is TGTGCCAGCAGCTTATGGAGGGTGGGAGAGCAGTACTTC. As protein: CASSLWRVGEQYF.

The CDR3 DNA sequence: TGTGCCAGCAGTTTAGGGTCGGACAGGGTAGGCGGCTACACCTTC. It codes for CASSLGSDRVGGYTF. V usage is TRBV28 and J usage is TRBJ1-2, with TRBD1 matching 8 bases. The junction had 10 bases not matched to a gene; V was cut back by 2 bases and J by 8 bases. CDR1 and CDR2 (germline): MDHEN, SYDVKM. The CDR3 contains 15 residues.

Written as DNA, the CDR3 is TGTGCCAGCAGCTTATCTGGCGGGGCGGACGAGCAGTACTTC. Its translation is CASSLSGGADEQYF. The V call is TRBV7-8, the J call TRBJ2-5; perhaps TRBD2 as D (6 bases). TRBJ2-7 explains the end of the DNA better; the J call may be wrong. Germline loops: CDR1 SGHVS, CDR2 FQNEAQ. The CDR3 totals 14 residues.

CDR3: CASTPAGGTGRNEQYF. The CDR3 coding sequence is TGTGCCAGCACCCCCGCCGGGGGGACAGGGAGGAACGAGCAGTACTTC. This sequence joins TRBV5-8 and TRBJ2-7; 9 bases are a match to TRBD1. Germline V CDR1 and CDR2: SGHTS, YDEGEE. The CDR3 is made up of 16 amino acids. Unmatched junction bases numbered 15, after V lost 6 bases and J lost 5 bases.